These 21 T cell receptor beta chains were all obtained from the same sample, sequenced in a study of metastatic and nonmetastatic thyroid tumors. TCRdb re-called clones from the PCR reads using MiXCR. The sample carries some 9,900 clones, more than 25% recorded once. None of the patients had undergone any treatment ahead of thyroid surgery. The sequencing input was tumor tissue. The receptors were gathered from a female donor with papillary thyroid cancer or a benign thyroid nodule (not recorded which). Some clones in this sample may be carry-over from other donors' samples.

Judged by abundance, this clone is medium-sized. This chain links TRBV20-1 with TRBJ2-7; 13 bases match TRBD2. This CDR3 has 13 amino acids. In germline, CDR1 is DFQATT, CDR2 SNEGSKA (reference sequence). The V and J ends lost 4 bases and 4 bases, in that order; junction bases with no gene match: 1. The CDR3 bases are TGCAGTGCTACGGGACTAGCGGGGTACGAGCAGTACTTC. Translating gives CSATGLAGYEQYF.

This clone has only a few counts. The V gene is TRBV7-9, the J gene TRBJ2-7; D gene ambiguous. Germline CDR1 and CDR2: SEHNR and FQNEAQ (reference sequence). The CDR3 covers 11 residues. The chain's CDR3 is CAAVDIDEQYF. In nucleotides, the CDR3 is TGTGCTGCGGTAGATATCGACGAGCAGTACTTC.

In its sample, this clone is medium-sized. The rearrangement joins TRBV28 to TRBJ2-1; D gene uncertain. The CDR3 has 15 amino acids. Germline-derived CDR1 and CDR2 are MDHEN and SYDVKM. The V end was cut by 2 bases, the J end by 0 bases, with 8 bases between. The CDR3 DNA is TGTGCCAGCAGTTTAAGGGATCTCTCCTACAATGAGCAGTTCTTC. Amino acids: CASSLRDLSYNEQFF.

About this clone: Germline is not matched at one junction end, which may reflect a read error. In DNA form, the CDR3 reads TGCGCCAGCATGCAGGTCTCCTCTTATGTCTACACCTTC. Encoded protein: CASMQVSSYVYTF. This chain uses TRBV5-1 with TRBJ1-2; D gene ambiguous. The CDR3 covers 13 residues. Germline V lookup: CDR1 SGHRS, CDR2 YFSETQ. The full variable domain, with the rest looked up from reference TRBV5-1 and TRBJ1-2, is KAGVTQTPRYLIKTRGQQVTLSCSPISGHRSVSWYQQTPGQGLQFLFEYFSETQRNKGNFPGRFSGRQFSNSRSEMNVSTLELGDSALYLCASMQVSSYVYTFGSGTRLTVV.

This clone came up a few times. The chain has TRBV5-1 and TRBJ1-4, with 7 bases lining up with TRBD1. The germline CDR1 and CDR2 sequences are SGHRS and YFSETQ. The CDR3 extends over 15 amino acids. The V and J ends lost 6 bases and 3 bases, in that order; junction bases with no gene match: 8. The CDR3 spells CASKTGSAPNEKLFF. The CDR3 bases are TGCGCCAGCAAGACAGGGTCTGCTCCTAATGAAAAACTGTTTTTT.

Comment on this clone: At one of its ends the junction is not consistent with the germline gene, which may arise from a read error. The rearrangement joins TRBV11-1 to TRBJ2-6; weak D call: TRBD1 (6 bases). This CDR3 has 18 amino acids. Germline CDR1 reads SGHAT; CDR2 reads FQDESV (reference sequence). The CDR3 loop reads CASSTGQSYDSRANFLTF. The CDR3 DNA sequence: TGTGCCAGCAGCACAGGACAGAGTTATGACTCTCGGGCCAACTTCCTGACTTTC.

This clone is labeled as medium-sized. The chain couples TRBV12-3 or TRBV12-4 to TRBJ1-5, with D unresolved. The CDR3 totals 15 residues. Trimming cost V 3 bases and J 1 base, with 10 bases left between them. The CDR3 here is CASSFMRVSNQPQHF. The CDR3 nucleotides read TGTGCCAGCAGTTTTATGCGGGTGAGCAATCAGCCCCAGCATTTT.

By share, this clone counts as medium-sized. The J gene is TRBJ2-5, the V gene TRBV2; possible D gene TRBD1, 6 bases. Germline loops: CDR1 SNHLY, CDR2 FYNNEI. The CDR3 runs to 13 residues. The germline V and J ends were trimmed by 5 bases and 5 bases, with 12 bases remaining between them. The CDR3 is CASSQNRVETQYF. The CDR3 coding sequence is TGTGCCAGCAGTCAGAACAGGGTGGAGACCCAGTACTTC.

The chain carries TRBV6-1 and TRBJ2-1; 11 bases line up with TRBD1. The CDR3 covers 14 residues. With V trimmed by 4 bases and J by 7 bases, 3 bases remained unmatched. The germline gives CDR1 MNHNS, CDR2 SASEGT. CDR3 region: CASSGTGGRNEQFF. Written as DNA, the CDR3 is TGTGCCAGCAGTGGGACAGGGGGCAGGAATGAGCAGTTCTTC.

V is TRBV6-1 and J is TRBJ2-5; a possible D gene is TRBD1 (5 bases). The V and J ends lost 7 bases and 5 bases respectively, with 14 bases between them. The CDR3 loop spans 13 amino acids. Germline V gives CDR1 MNHNS, CDR2 SASEGT. CDR3 in amino acids: CASNGQSGETQYF. The CDR3 DNA reads as TGTGCCAGCAATGGACAATCCGGGGAGACCCAGTACTTC.

In its sample, this clone ranks as medium-sized. The J gene is TRBJ2-1, the V gene TRBV7-2; D possibly uses TRBD1 or TRBD2 (5 bases each). CDR3 size: 16 residues. Trimming left V 7 bases short and J 2 bases short, with 18 bases between. The germline V gene has CDR1 SGHTA and CDR2 FQGNSA. The CDR3 region is CASTREDPQAYNEQFF. The CDR3 coding sequence is TGTGCCAGCACACGGGAAGACCCACAGGCCTACAATGAGCAGTTCTTC.

V and J are TRBV5-1 and TRBJ2-1; D tentatively fits TRBD1 or TRBD2 (5 bases each). The CDR3 runs to 12 residues. Trimming removed 3 bases from V and 4 bases from J, with 5 bases in between. CDR1 and CDR2 (germline): SGHRS, YFSETQ. The CDR3 loop reads CASSWGYNEQFF. CDR3 DNA: TGCGCCAGCAGCTGGGGGTACAATGAGCAGTTCTTC.

The V and J genes are TRBV20-1 and TRBJ2-3; 7 positions agree with TRBD2. CDR3 length equals 15 residues. Germline CDR1 reads DFQATT; CDR2 reads SNEGSKA (reference sequence). V lost 5 bases to trimming and J lost 2 bases; unmatched junction nucleotides: 10. The CDR3 DNA follows: TGCAGTGCTCGTTTTGGGGGGGGAAACACAGATACGCAGTATTTT. Protein: CSARFGGGNTDTQYF.

At least ten counts were recorded for this clone. A much larger clone is a single base away; this may be a read error. The rearrangement joins TRBV3-1 to TRBJ2-2; TRBD2 matches 14 bases. Germline lookup yields CDR1 LGHDT and CDR2 YNNKEL (reference sequence). The V segment lost 8 bases and the J segment 4 bases; nucleotides outside the gene matches: 9. CDR3 length equals 17 residues. CDR3 coding DNA: TGTGCCAGCGGATCCGGGACTAGCGGGAGAGGCACCGGGGAGCTGTTTTTT. This sequence encodes CASGSGTSGRGTGELFF.

The chain employs TRBV2 and TRBJ2-1; D tentatively fits TRBD1 or TRBD2 (5 bases each). CDR1 and CDR2 from the germline V gene are SNHLY and FYNNEI. This CDR3 is 15 amino acids long. Trimming removed 4 bases at V and 3 bases at J, with 13 bases between. The CDR3 region is CASSGGIGGYNEQFF. CDR3 sequence (DNA): TGTGCCAGCAGTGGGGGAATTGGGGGCTACAATGAGCAGTTCTTC.

This clone qualifies as medium-sized. V usage is TRBV9 and J usage is TRBJ2-7, with TRBD2 matching over 7 bases. The CDR3 has 21 residues. Germline V gives CDR1 SGDLS, CDR2 YYNGEE. V lost 3 bases and J lost 2; bases outside the gene matches: 26. In DNA, the CDR3 is TGTGCCAGCAGCGGCAACCCCCGCCTAGCGGTGCCATCTTCAGGGACCTACGAGCAGTACTTC. Translating it yields CASSGNPRLAVPSSGTYEQYF.

In this sample, this clone turned up once. V is TRBV20-1 and J is TRBJ2-5, with 7 positions matching TRBD2. V trimming: 1 base; J trimming: 5 bases; junction bases outside the gene matches: 7. The germline V gene has CDR1 DFQATT and CDR2 SNEGSKA (reference sequence). This CDR3 has 14 amino acids. This chain's CDR3 is CSARALAPGETQYF. The CDR3 coding sequence is TGCAGTGCTAGAGCACTAGCGCCCGGGGAGACCCAGTACTTC.

The V gene is TRBV20-1, the J gene TRBJ2-1, with TRBD2 matching over 8 bases. This CDR3 is 19 amino acids long. Germline V gene sequence: CDR1 DFQATT, CDR2 SNEGSKA (reference sequence). V lost 5 bases, J lost 1 base, and 19 bases stayed unmatched. The CDR3: CSADGRSSGRGASYNEQFF. DNA for the CDR3: TGCAGTGCTGACGGAAGGTCTAGCGGGCGGGGGGCGTCCTACAATGAGCAGTTCTTC.

This clone turned up a few times. The rearrangement links TRBV6-1 to TRBJ1-6; weak D call: TRBD1 (5 bases). The CDR3 has 14 residues. Germline CDR1 is MNHNS and CDR2 is SASEGT. Trimming removed 2 bases from V and 9 bases from J, with 11 bases in between. The CDR3: CASSEQGSGSPLHF. As DNA, the CDR3 is TGTGCCAGCAGTGAACAGGGATCCGGTTCACCCCTCCACTTT.

This chain connects TRBV11-2 to TRBJ2-2, with TRBD1 as a possible D gene (5 bases). CDR1 and CDR2 from the germline V gene are SGHAT and FQNNGV. There are 17 residues in the CDR3. V dropped 4 bases and J dropped 6 bases, with 21 bases sitting between them. The CDR3 reads CASSSNEWGRGAGELFF. The CDR3 DNA reads TGTGCCAGCAGCTCGAACGAGTGGGGAAGGGGTGCCGGGGAGCTGTTTTTT.

This chain joins TRBV10-1 and TRBJ2-1; D unresolved. Trimming pared 3 bases from V and 4 bases from J, leaving 10 bases between. Germline V gene lookup returns CDR1 WNHNN and CDR2 SYGVQD (reference sequence). This CDR3 region has 14 residues. The CDR3 spells CASSETGAYNEQFF. CDR3 bases: TGCGCCAGCAGTGAAACGGGTGCATACAATGAGCAGTTCTTC.